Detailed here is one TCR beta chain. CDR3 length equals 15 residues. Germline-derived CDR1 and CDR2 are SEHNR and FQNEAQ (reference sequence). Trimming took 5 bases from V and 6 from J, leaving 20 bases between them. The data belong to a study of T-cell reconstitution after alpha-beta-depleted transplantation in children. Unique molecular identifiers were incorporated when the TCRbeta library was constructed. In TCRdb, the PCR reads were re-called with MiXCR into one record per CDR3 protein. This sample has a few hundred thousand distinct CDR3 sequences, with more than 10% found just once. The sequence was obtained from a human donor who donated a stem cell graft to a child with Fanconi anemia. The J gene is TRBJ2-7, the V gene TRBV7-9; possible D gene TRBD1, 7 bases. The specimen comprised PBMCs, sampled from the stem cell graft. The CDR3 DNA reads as TGTGCCAGCAGCCCCGGAGACAGGGAGGCTGGCGAGCAGTACTTC. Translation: CASSPGDREAGEQYF.